The 6 T cell receptor beta chains listed next were all sequenced from one sample in a study of OX40 agonist ivuxolimab in advanced cancers. Profiling relied on immunoSEQ multiplex PCR, and the TCRdb table lists in-frame clones only, not all of them. The table has approximately 62,000 clones, 80% to 95% seen once. The sequencing used CD4+ or CD8+ T cells sorted from blood, collected in a trial of the OX40 agonist ivuxolimab. The receptor source for this set is an adult with an advanced solid tumor such as melanoma, head and neck, liver or kidney cancer.

J is TRBJ2-7 and V is TRBV29-1, with TRBD2 identical over 9 bases. The germline V gene encodes CDR1 SQVTM and CDR2 ANQGSEA. V shed 2 bases, J shed 4 bases, and the junction held 9 bases outside the gene matches. The CDR3 totals 15 residues. The CDR3 here is CSVEKLEAGGYEQYF. The CDR3 DNA is TGCAGCGTTGAAAAGTTAGAAGCGGGGGGTTACGAGCAGTACTTC.

The rearrangement uses TRBV4-2 and TRBJ2-7, with a tentative D call TRBD2 (6 bases). CDR3 length: 14 amino acids. The germline V and J ends were trimmed by 4 bases and 3 bases, with 13 bases remaining between them. Germline assignment: CDR1 LGHNA and CDR2 YNFKEQ. CDR3 coding DNA: TGTGCCAGCAGCCCCCCGGGAGAAAGCTACGAGCAGTACTTC. Translated, it gives CASSPPGESYEQYF.

The chain links TRBV29-1 to TRBJ1-1; D not certain. Germline values: CDR1 SQVTM, CDR2 ANQGSEA. The CDR3 extends over 12 amino acids. V was cut by 7 bases and J by 3 bases, with 12 bases left in between. CDR3 protein: CSAPGQYTEAFF. The CDR3 nucleotides read TGCAGCGCGCCGGGCCAATACACTGAAGCTTTCTTT.

In this sample, this clone turned up once. The chain uses TRBV29-1 and TRBJ2-1; D is undetermined. V gave up 2 bases and J gave up 10 bases, with 9 bases separating them. CDR1 is SQVTM, CDR2 ANQGSEA, per germline. The CDR3 totals 11 residues. The CDR3 region has the DNA TGCAGCGTTGAACCTGAGTGGGAGCAGTTCTTC. Amino acids: CSVEPEWEQFF.

This clone has only one observation. The chain has TRBV19 and TRBJ1-5, with D uncertain. The CDR3 covers 12 residues. Germline CDR1 LNHDA, CDR2 SQIVND (reference sequence). V gave up 3 bases and J gave up 6 bases, with 6 bases separating them. The DNA for the CDR3 is TGTGCCAGTAGTATGGGTGGTCAGCCCCAGCATTTT. Its translation is CASSMGGQPQHF.

Notes on this clone: This may arise from a read error, as a much more abundant clone is one base away. The chain combines TRBV9 with TRBJ1-2; D possibly corresponds to TRBD1 (6 bases). Germline values: CDR1 SGDLS, CDR2 YYNGEE. The V end lost 0 bases, the J end lost 10 bases, and 10 bases lay between the germline ends. The CDR3 is 12 amino acids. Here the CDR3 DNA reads TGTGCCAGCAGCGTAGGGACAGCTGACTACACCTTC. Translated: CASSVGTADYTF.